The clone carrying this T cell receptor (beta chain) was counted a few times. The antigen remains undetermined. A J-beta primer mix and a sample-barcoded 5' primer were used in a second PCR of about 7 to 11 cycles. Every cDNA molecule carried a tag from a template-switch adaptor bearing 12 random nucleotides. TCRdb ran MiXCR on the 5' RACE reads and lists one entry per CDR3 protein. The sample lists around 1,500,000 distinct CDR3 sequences, about 28% occurring once. The V segment lost 6 bases and the J segment 3 bases; nucleotides outside the gene matches: 10. Looked up from germline, CDR1 is MNHEY and CDR2 is SVGAGI. The CDR3 contains 15 residues. The sample belongs to a study of blood T cells in healthy people across ages. Study findings and constraints: Relative to aged donors, long-lived donors carried more naive CD4+ cells and displayed higher diversity.

Aged roughly 6 to 100, donors were systemically healthy Caucasians from Russia. The V gene is TRBV6-5, the J gene TRBJ1-2; 7 positions match TRBD1. The sample comprised blood. The sequence derives from a woman aged 25-40 years in good health. CDR3 nucleotide sequence: TGTGCCAGCAGCCCCGGGACAGAGACATACTATGGCTACACCTTC. Amino acid sequence: CASSPGTETYYGYTF.